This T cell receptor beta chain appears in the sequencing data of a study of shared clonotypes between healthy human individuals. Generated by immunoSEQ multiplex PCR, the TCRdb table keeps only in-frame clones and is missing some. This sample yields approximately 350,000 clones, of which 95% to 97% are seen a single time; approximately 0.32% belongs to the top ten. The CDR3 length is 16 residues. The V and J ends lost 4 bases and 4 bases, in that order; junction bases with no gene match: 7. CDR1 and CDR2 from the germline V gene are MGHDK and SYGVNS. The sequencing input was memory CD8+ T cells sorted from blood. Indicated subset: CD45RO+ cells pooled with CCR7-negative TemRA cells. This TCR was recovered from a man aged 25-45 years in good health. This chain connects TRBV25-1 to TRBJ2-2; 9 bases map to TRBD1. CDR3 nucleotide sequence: TGTGCCAGCAGTGCCCCGACAGGGGGGGGCACCGGGGAGCTGTTTTTT. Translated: CASSAPTGGGTGELFF.